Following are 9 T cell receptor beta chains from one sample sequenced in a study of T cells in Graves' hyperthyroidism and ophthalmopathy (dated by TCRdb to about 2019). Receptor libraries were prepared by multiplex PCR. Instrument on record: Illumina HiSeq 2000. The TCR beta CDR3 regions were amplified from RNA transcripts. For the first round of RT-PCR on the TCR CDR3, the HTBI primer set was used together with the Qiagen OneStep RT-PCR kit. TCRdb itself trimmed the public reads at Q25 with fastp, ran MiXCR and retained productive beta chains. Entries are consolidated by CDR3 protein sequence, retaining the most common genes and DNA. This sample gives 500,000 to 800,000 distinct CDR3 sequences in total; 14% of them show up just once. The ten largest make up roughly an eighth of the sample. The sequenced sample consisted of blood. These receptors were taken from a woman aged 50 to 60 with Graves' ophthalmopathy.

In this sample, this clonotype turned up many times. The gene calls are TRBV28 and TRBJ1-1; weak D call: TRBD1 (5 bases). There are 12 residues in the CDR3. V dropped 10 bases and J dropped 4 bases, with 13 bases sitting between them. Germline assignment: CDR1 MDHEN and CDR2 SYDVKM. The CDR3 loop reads CAIAPGGTEAFF. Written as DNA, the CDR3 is TGTGCCATCGCGCCGGGGGGCACTGAAGCTTTCTTT.

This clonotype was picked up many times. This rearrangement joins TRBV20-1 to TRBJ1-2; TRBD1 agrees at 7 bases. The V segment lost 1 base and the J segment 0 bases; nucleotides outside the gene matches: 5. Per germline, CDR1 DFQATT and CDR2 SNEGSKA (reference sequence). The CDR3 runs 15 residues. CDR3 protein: CSARAGTAPNYGYTF. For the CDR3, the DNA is TGCAGTGCTAGAGCCGGGACAGCCCCTAACTATGGCTACACCTTC.

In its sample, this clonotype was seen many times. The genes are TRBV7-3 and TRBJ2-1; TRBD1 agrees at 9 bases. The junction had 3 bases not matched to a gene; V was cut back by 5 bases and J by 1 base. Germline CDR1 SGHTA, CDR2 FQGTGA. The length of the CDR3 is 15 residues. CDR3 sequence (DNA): TGTGCCAGCAGCACAGGGACAGGGTCCTACAATGAGCAGTTCTTC. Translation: CASSTGTGSYNEQFF.

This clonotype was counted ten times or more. The CDR3 loop reads CSARALTSYEQYF. In DNA, the CDR3 is TGCAGTGCTAGAGCCCTTACATCCTACGAGCAGTACTTC. The chain recombines TRBV20-1 with TRBJ2-7; D is uncertain. The CDR3 is 13 amino acids. Germline V gene sequence: CDR1 DFQATT, CDR2 SNEGSKA (reference sequence). V lost 1 base and J lost 1, with 8 bases in between.

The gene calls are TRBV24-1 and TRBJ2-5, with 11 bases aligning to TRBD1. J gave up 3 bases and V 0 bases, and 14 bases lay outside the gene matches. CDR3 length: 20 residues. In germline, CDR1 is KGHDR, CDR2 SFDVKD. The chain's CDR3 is CATSDLPDRGPISAKETQYF. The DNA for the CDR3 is TGTGCCACCAGTGATTTGCCGGACAGGGGGCCAATAAGTGCGAAAGAGACCCAGTACTTC.

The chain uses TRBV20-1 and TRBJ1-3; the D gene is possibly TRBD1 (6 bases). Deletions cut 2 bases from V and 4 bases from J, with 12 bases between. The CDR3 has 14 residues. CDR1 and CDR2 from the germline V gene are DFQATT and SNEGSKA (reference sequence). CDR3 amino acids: CSARSTGNGNTIYF. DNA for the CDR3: TGCAGTGCTAGATCAACAGGGAACGGAAACACCATATATTTT.

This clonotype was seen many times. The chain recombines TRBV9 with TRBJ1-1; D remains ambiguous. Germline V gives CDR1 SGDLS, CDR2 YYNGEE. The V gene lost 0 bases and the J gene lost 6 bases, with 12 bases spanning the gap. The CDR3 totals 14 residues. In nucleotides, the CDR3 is TGTGCCAGCAGCGTAGATCCAGTGGCTCCTGAAGCTTTCTTT. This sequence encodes CASSVDPVAPEAFF.

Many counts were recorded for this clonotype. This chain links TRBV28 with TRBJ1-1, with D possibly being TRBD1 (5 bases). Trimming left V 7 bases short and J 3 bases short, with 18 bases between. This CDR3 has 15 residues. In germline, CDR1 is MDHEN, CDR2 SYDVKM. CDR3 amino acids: CASNNPSGTHTEAFF. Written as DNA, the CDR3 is TGTGCCAGCAACAACCCTTCGGGGACCCACACTGAAGCTTTCTTT.

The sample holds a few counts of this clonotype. CDR3 region: CASTTGGGQYNSPLHF. The DNA for the CDR3 is TGTGCCAGCACCACCGGGGGGGGGCAATATAATTCACCCCTCCACTTT. The V call is TRBV6-1, the J call TRBJ1-6; perhaps TRBD1 as D (6 bases). Deletions cut 7 bases from V and 4 bases from J, with 17 bases between. This CDR3 region has 16 residues. The V gene's germline CDR1 is MNHNS and CDR2 SASEGT.